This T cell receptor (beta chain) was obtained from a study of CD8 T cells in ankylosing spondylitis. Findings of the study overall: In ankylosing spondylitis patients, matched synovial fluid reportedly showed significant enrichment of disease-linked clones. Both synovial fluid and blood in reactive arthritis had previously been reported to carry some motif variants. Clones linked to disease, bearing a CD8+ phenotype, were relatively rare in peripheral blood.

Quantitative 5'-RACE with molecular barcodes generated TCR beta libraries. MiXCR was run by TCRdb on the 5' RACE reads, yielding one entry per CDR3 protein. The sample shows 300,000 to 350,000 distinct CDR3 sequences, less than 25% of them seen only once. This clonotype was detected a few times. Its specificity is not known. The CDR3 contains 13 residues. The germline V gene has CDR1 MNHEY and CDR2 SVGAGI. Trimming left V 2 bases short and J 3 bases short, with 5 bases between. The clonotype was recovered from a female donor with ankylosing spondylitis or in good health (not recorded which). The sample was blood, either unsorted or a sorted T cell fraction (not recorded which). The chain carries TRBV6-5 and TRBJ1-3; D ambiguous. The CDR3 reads CASSYRVGNTIYF. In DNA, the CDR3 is TGTGCCAGCAGTTACCGGGTTGGAAACACCATATATTTT.